This TCR beta chain was found in a study of blood T cell repertoires in COVID-19. Study summary: Donors in the United States, Italy and Spain gave samples during acute or convalescent COVID-19. Sources were T cells, B-cell-depleted T cells, or PBMCs; the material itself was cDNA or gDNA.

Authors' analysis steps: Amplification of reference gene primers provided the estimated nucleated cell counts. Clones were sequenced by immunoSEQ multiplex PCR, and TCRdb holds only the in-frame ones, with some missing. Clonal size and the V and J genes are those of that table, whereas D and trimming came from the DNA. The sample gives about 130,000 clones, over 75% of which show up once; roughly a sixth is in the top ten. The CDR3 contains 16 residues. Germline CDR1 is KGHSH and CDR2 is LQKENI. With V trimmed by 6 bases and J by 2 bases, 8 bases remained unmatched. Seattle patient enrollment occurred during active infection, with longitudinal follow-up thereafter.

The source material was peripheral blood. V usage is TRBV18 and J usage is TRBJ2-5, with 11 bases identical to TRBD2. The clonotype originates from a man aged 25-40 years with COVID-19, enrolled during active disease. The CDR3 coding sequence is TGTGCCAGCTCTATTCTAGCGGGAGGTTCTCAAGAGACCCAGTACTTC. It translates to CASSILAGGSQETQYF. The whole variable domain, remainder taken from reference TRBV18 and TRBJ2-5, is NAGVMQNPRHLVRRRGQEARLRCSPMKGHSHVYWYRQLPEEGLKFMVYLQKENIIDESGMPKERFSAEFPKEGPSILRIQQVVRGDSAAYFCASSILAGGSQETQYFGPGTRLLVL.